The 18 T cell receptor beta chains presented below share a single source sample, sequenced in a study of blood T cells in healthy people across ages. Next came a second PCR, run for about 7 to 12 cycles, which used a sample-barcoded 5' primer along with a J-beta primer mix. Via MiXCR, TCRdb re-called the 5' RACE reads, giving one row per CDR3 protein. The sample lists around 970,000 distinct CDR3 sequences; 51% were seen once. Sequences were obtained from blood. These receptors all come from a woman in her sixties in good health.

V gene TRBV28 combines with J gene TRBJ1-1, with D possibly being TRBD1 (5 bases). Trimming took off 8 bases at V and 1 base at J, with 20 bases between the two ends. The CDR3 is 16 amino acids. CDR1 is MDHEN and CDR2 is SYDVKM in the germline V gene. The CDR3: CASVYATGRRNTEAFF. In DNA form, the CDR3 reads TGTGCCAGCGTTTACGCTACGGGACGCCGGAACACTGAAGCTTTCTTT.

The chain joins TRBV12-3 or TRBV12-4 to TRBJ2-1; 10 bases are shared with TRBD1. This CDR3 spans 21 amino acids. V shed 5 bases, J shed 2 bases, and the junction held 21 bases outside the gene matches. This CDR3 reads CASSPHSNDRGRILTYNEQFF. CDR3 coding DNA: TGTGCCAGCAGTCCCCATTCTAATGACAGGGGGCGGATCCTGACCTACAATGAGCAGTTCTTC.

This rearrangement joins TRBV12-3 or TRBV12-4 to TRBJ2-1, with D tentatively TRBD2 (6 bases). This CDR3 is built from 15 residues. The V gene lost 5 bases and the J gene lost 10 bases, with 21 bases spanning the gap. The CDR3 nucleotides are TGTGCCAGCAGTCCTAGCGAGACTGTCAATGAGGAGCAGTTCTTC. It specifies CASSPSETVNEEQFF.

This clonotype was seen more than once but under ten times. V gene TRBV20-1 combines with J gene TRBJ2-1; unclear D gene. The CDR3 covers 13 residues. With 4 bases removed from V and 3 bases from J, the gap between germline ends came to 10 bases. Germline V gene data show CDR1 as DFQATT and CDR2 as SNEGSKA (reference sequence). The CDR3 DNA reads TGCAGTGCTATGGGCACTTACTACAATGAGCAGTTCTTC. Amino acid sequence: CSAMGTYYNEQFF.

The CDR3 DNA follows: TGCGCCAGCAGCCAAGATGGGGCTGGCTACGAGCAGTACTTC. Protein product: CASSQDGAGYEQYF. V gene TRBV4-1 combines with J gene TRBJ2-7; possible D gene TRBD1, 5 bases. Germline CDR1 and CDR2: MGHRA and YSYEKL. The CDR3 has 14 amino acids. Trimming took off 0 bases at V and 3 bases at J, with 9 bases between the two ends.

The chain recombines TRBV7-3 with TRBJ2-7, with D tentatively TRBD2 (5 bases). The CDR3 is made up of 15 amino acids. Per germline, CDR1 SGHTA and CDR2 FQGTGA. Trimming took 4 bases from V and 0 from J, leaving 13 bases between them. The CDR3 spells CASSYGPSSSYEQYF. The CDR3 DNA reads as TGTGCCAGCAGCTACGGCCCTAGCAGCTCCTACGAGCAGTACTTC.

This rearrangement joins TRBV5-6 to TRBJ2-7; 9 bases fit TRBD2. Germline-derived CDR1 and CDR2 are SGHDT and YYEEEE. The length of the CDR3 is 17 residues. The trim removed 2 bases at V and 3 bases at J, leaving 12 bases unmatched. The CDR3 sequence: CASSFSPSGISIYEQYF. In DNA, the CDR3 is TGTGCCAGCAGCTTCTCTCCTAGCGGGATATCCATCTACGAGCAGTACTTC.

The gene calls are TRBV6-6 and TRBJ2-7; D is uncertain. The CDR3 consists of 14 residues. Trimming shortened V by 6 bases and J by 2 bases, and 14 bases separated the two germline ends. CDR1 MNHNY and CDR2 SVGAGI come from the germline V gene (reference sequence). The DNA of the CDR3 is TGTGCCAGCAGCCAGAGTGAGACGCCCTACGAGCAGTACTTC. Translated, it gives CASSQSETPYEQYF.

This clonotype was seen repeatedly, ten times or more. No DNA is shown, since the ends of the CDR3 on it are uncertain; the CDR3 is the one TCRdb lists. V usage is TRBV6-5 and J usage is TRBJ2-4; the D call of TRBD1 is as the table states it, not checked on the DNA. Per germline, CDR1 MNHEY and CDR2 SVGAGI. The CDR3 has 15 residues if both end residues are counted. CDR3: CASSSSRRGLNIQYF.

The gene calls are TRBV2 and TRBJ1-5; the match to TRBD1 covers 7 bases. Looked up from germline, CDR1 is SNHLY and CDR2 is FYNNEI. Losses at the gene ends were 6 bases for V and 0 bases for J; bases not matched to a gene: 14. The CDR3 covers 18 residues. The CDR3 loop reads CASRALSGTANSNQPQHF. CDR3 nucleotides: TGTGCCAGCAGAGCCTTATCCGGGACAGCAAATAGCAATCAGCCCCAGCATTTT.

V is TRBV20-1 and J is TRBJ2-7; 7 bases agree with TRBD1. CDR3 length: 15 amino acids. V was pared by 1 base and J by 5 bases, with 11 bases of the junction left unmatched. Germline lookup yields CDR1 DFQATT and CDR2 SNEGSKA (reference sequence). The chain's CDR3 is CSARVTQGVTDEQYF. CDR3 nucleotides: TGCAGTGCTAGAGTCACCCAGGGGGTGACGGACGAGCAGTACTTC.

V is TRBV20-1 and J is TRBJ2-1; 11 nucleotides agree with TRBD2. V lost 8 bases and J lost 7; bases outside the gene matches: 10. CDR3 length equals 14 residues. The V gene's germline CDR1 is DFQATT and CDR2 SNEGSKA (reference sequence). CDR3 residues: CSPQIAGGRNEQFF. The CDR3 DNA is TGCAGTCCCCAAATAGCGGGAGGGCGGAATGAGCAGTTCTTC.

The rearrangement links TRBV20-1 to TRBJ2-7; a possible D gene is TRBD1 (5 bases). The better agreement between TRBJ2-5 and the DNA end casts doubt on the J call. CDR3 length equals 14 residues. Per germline, CDR1 DFQATT and CDR2 SNEGSKA (reference sequence). For the CDR3, the DNA is TGCAGTGCTAGACCGAGGATGGCAGGGGAGACCCAGTACTTC. The encoded protein is CSARPRMAGETQYF.

This rearrangement joins TRBV20-1 to TRBJ2-1; D uncertain. Germline V gene data show CDR1 as DFQATT and CDR2 as SNEGSKA (reference sequence). Trimming shortened V by 6 bases and J by 7 bases, and 10 bases separated the two germline ends. The CDR3 totals 11 residues. CDR3 sequence: CSAHQTNEQFF. The DNA of the CDR3 is TGCAGTGCCCACCAGACGAATGAGCAGTTCTTC.

The gene calls are TRBV5-1 and TRBJ2-7; 7 nucleotides align to TRBD2. CDR3 length equals 17 residues. J was trimmed by 7 bases and V by 0 bases; bases with no gene match: 16. CDR1 is SGHRS, CDR2 YFSETQ, per germline. In DNA, the CDR3 is TGCGCCAGCAGCTTGGTTGCGGGGGTGGGCTCCTACAATGAGCAGTACTTC. It specifies CASSLVAGVGSYNEQYF.

The chain has TRBV7-2 and TRBJ2-2, with no clear D. The CDR3 has 14 residues. V lost 3 bases and J 5 bases, leaving 10 bases between the germline ends. Germline CDR1 SGHTA, CDR2 FQGNSA. Written as DNA, the CDR3 is TGTGCCAGCAGCTTCTCGATAGGTACCGGGGAGCTGTTTTTT. It codes for CASSFSIGTGELFF.

J is TRBJ2-7 and V is TRBV6-2 or TRBV6-3; no firm D call. Germline CDR1 and CDR2: MNHEY and SVGEGT. With 5 bases removed from V and 2 bases from J, the gap between germline ends came to 10 bases. The CDR3 is made up of 13 amino acids. CDR3 nucleotide sequence: TGTGCCAGCAGTCAACGATACCCCTACGAGCAGTACTTC. This sequence encodes CASSQRYPYEQYF.

V gene TRBV7-9 combines with J gene TRBJ2-5; 10 bases line up with TRBD1. The J call is doubtful: the DNA matches TRBJ2-7 better. The CDR3 is made up of 14 amino acids. Germline loops: CDR1 SEHNR, CDR2 FQNEAQ (reference sequence). The CDR3 DNA sequence: TGTGCCAGCACCAGACAGGGGGCCGTCTACGAGCAGTACTTC. This encodes CASTRQGAVYEQYF.